The clone carrying this T cell receptor (beta chain) was counted a few times. V shed 2 bases, J shed 3 bases, and the junction held 5 bases outside the gene matches. Per the germline V gene, CDR1 is DFQATT and CDR2 is SNEGSKA (reference sequence). The CDR3 loop spans 14 amino acids. The 5'RACE method, run with constant-segment primers, produced TCR alpha and TCR beta cDNA libraries (carrying sample barcodes and UMIs). TCRdb recomputed calls from the 5' RACE reads with MiXCR, one row per CDR3 protein. Here the sample spans approximately 500,000 distinct CDR3 sequences, around a quarter being singletons. This entry comes from a study of T-cell memory formation after mild COVID-19.

The chain couples TRBV20-1 to TRBJ2-3; 7 bases are shared with TRBD2. What was sequenced was PBMCs or a T cell subset sorted from them (not recorded which). The receptor's source is an adult woman who had mild COVID-19 (a few samples of this study predate the infection). Cell type and time point are not known. This chain's CDR3 is CSARLADPTDTQYF. In DNA form, the CDR3 reads TGCAGTGCTAGACTAGCGGACCCAACAGATACGCAGTATTTT.